These 7 T cell receptor beta chains originate from one sample sequenced in a study of T cells in Graves' hyperthyroidism and ophthalmopathy (dated by TCRdb to between 2017 and 2020). Libraries came from multiplex PCR. Sequenced using an Illumina HiSeq 2000. The TCR beta CDR3 regions were amplified from the RNA transcripts. The first round of RT-PCR for the TCR CDR3 was performed with the HTBI primer set and the Qiagen OneStep RT-PCR kit. TCRdb applied fastp at Q25 and MiXCR to the public reads, then kept only in-frame beta chains. Records with the same CDR3 protein are collapsed into one entry carrying the most frequent genes and DNA. This sample comprises about 720,000 distinct CDR3 sequences, 15% to 20% of them detected only once. The ten top clones hold over 7.5% of the sample. The material sequenced was blood. The receptors derive from a man between 18 and 35 years old with Graves' hyperthyroidism.

This chain joins TRBV5-6 and TRBJ2-2; 14 bases align to TRBD2. The ends lost 0 bases at V and 6 bases at J; junction bases unmatched: 1. This CDR3 is 16 amino acids long. Germline V lookup: CDR1 SGHDT, CDR2 YYEEEE. CDR3 DNA: TGTGCCAGCAGCTTGGCGGGACTAGCGGGAGCCGGGGAGCTGTTTTTT. This encodes CASSLAGLAGAGELFF.

The chain carries TRBV6-1 and TRBJ2-1, with 9 bases that match TRBD2. The ends lost 1 base at V and 3 bases at J; junction bases unmatched: 4. CDR1 and CDR2 (germline): MNHNS, SASEGT. This CDR3 region has 16 residues. The CDR3 nucleotides read TGTGCCAGCAGTGAAGTTGCGGGAGGGCTCTACAATGAGCAGTTCTTC. It codes for CASSEVAGGLYNEQFF.

The sample holds many counts of this clonotype. The chain links TRBV28 to TRBJ2-5, with TRBD1 matching over 7 bases. CDR1 is MDHEN, CDR2 SYDVKM, per germline. The CDR3 is 13 amino acids. With 6 bases clipped from V and 4 bases from J, the junction kept 5 bases outside the gene matches. The CDR3 is CASRTGFLETQYF. The CDR3 region has the DNA TGTGCCAGCAGGACAGGGTTTTTAGAGACCCAGTACTTC.

The CDR3 DNA follows: TGTGCCGTTACCGGGACACACAAAGGGGAGCAGTACTTC. Protein: CAVTGTHKGEQYF. The chain uses TRBV10-3 and TRBJ2-7, with D maybe TRBD1 (6 bases). Germline V CDR1 and CDR2: ENHRY, SYGVKD. CDR3 length equals 13 residues. V was trimmed by 11 bases and J by 7 bases, leaving 21 bases between them.

This clonotype has only a few counts. The chain combines TRBV6-1 with TRBJ1-6; 10 bases fit TRBD1. The CDR3 loop spans 15 amino acids. V shed 6 bases and J 9 bases; nucleotides not matched to a gene: 8. The germline V gene has CDR1 MNHNS and CDR2 SASEGT. The CDR3 loop reads CASSAGQGRGSPLHF. The CDR3 nucleotides are TGTGCCAGCAGCGCGGGACAGGGGAGAGGTTCACCCCTCCACTTT.

The V gene is TRBV12-3 or TRBV12-4, the J gene TRBJ2-1; 7 positions agree with TRBD2. This CDR3 region has 17 residues. V was clipped by 4 bases and J by 6 bases; unmatched bases: 15. In DNA form, the CDR3 reads TGTGCCAGCAGTTCCACCCTCACTAGCGTAGAAACCAATGAGCAGTTCTTC. Its translation: CASSSTLTSVETNEQFF.

J is TRBJ2-7 and V is TRBV12-3 or TRBV12-4; D is unclear. There are 13 residues in the CDR3. Deletions cut 3 bases from V and 5 bases from J, with 11 bases between. In DNA, the CDR3 is TGTGCCAGCAGTTTTGGGGATCGGGACGAGCAGTACTTC. It is translated as CASSFGDRDEQYF.